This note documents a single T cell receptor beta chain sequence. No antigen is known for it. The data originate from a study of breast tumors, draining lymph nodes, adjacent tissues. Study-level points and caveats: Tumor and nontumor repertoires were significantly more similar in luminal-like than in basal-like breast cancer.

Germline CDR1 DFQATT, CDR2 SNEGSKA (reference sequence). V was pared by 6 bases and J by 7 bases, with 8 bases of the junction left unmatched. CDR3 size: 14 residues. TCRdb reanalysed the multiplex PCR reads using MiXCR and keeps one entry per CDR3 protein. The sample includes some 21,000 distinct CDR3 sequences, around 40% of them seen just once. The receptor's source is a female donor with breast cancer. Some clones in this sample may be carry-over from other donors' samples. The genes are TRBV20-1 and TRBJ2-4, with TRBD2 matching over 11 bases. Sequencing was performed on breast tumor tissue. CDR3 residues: CSASIAGGPNIQYF. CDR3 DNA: TGCAGTGCCTCGATAGCGGGGGGGCCGAACATTCAGTACTTC.